This TCR beta chain originates from a study of blood T cells in healthy people across ages. A second PCR of about 6 to 12 cycles used a sample-barcoded 5' primer and a J-beta primer mix. TCRdb called the 5' RACE reads again in MiXCR, with one record for every CDR3 protein. The sample comprises 780,000 or so distinct CDR3 sequences, around a quarter of which are singletons, and more than 3% rests with the top ten. Individuals who donated were healthy Caucasians from Russia aged 6 to 90. This CDR3 is 16 amino acids long. The germline V and J ends were trimmed by 3 bases and 3 bases, with 15 bases remaining between them. Germline CDR1 reads MGHRA; CDR2 reads YSYEKL. This sample also belongs to another study, concerning T cells of mothers and their children. This second report adds: All donors were healthy and Caucasian; they were a few mothers and their six children. About 2.8 million TCR beta reads per child versus over 9 million per mother. Related mother-child pairs showed slightly, non-significantly higher overlap than unrelated pairs.

The chain employs TRBV4-1 and TRBJ2-1; D may be TRBD2 (5 bases). The clonotype was recovered from a boy under 18 in good health. Specimen: blood. CDR3 protein: CASSQLSGTLYNEQFF. CDR3 coding DNA: TGCGCCAGCAGCCAGCTCTCGGGAACCCTCTACAATGAGCAGTTCTTC.